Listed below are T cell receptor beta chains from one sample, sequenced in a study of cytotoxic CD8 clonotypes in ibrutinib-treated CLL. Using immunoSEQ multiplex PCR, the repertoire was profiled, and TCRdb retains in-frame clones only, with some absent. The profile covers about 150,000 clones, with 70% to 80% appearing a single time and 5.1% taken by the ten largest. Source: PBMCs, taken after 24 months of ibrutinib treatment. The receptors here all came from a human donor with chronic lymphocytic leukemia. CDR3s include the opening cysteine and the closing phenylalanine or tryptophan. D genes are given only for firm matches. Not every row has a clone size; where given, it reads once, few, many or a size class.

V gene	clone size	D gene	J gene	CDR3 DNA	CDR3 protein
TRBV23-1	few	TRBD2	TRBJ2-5	TGCGCCAGCAGTCAATCGAAGATGGCTAGCGGAAAAGAGACCCAGTACTTC	CASSQSKMASGKETQYF
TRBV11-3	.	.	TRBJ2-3	TGTGCCAGCAGCTTAGCCAGCGGCACAGATACGCAGTATTTT	CASSLASGTDTQYF
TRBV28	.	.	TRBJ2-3	TGTGCCAGCAGGGCTCATGGGGCGGATACGCAGTATTTT	CASRAHGADTQYF
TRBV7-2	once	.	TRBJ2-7	TGTGCCAGCAGCCCGATCTACGAGCAGTACTTC	CASSPIYEQYF
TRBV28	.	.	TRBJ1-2	TGTGCCACCCCCGGTGGGCTTAATGGCTACACCTTC	CATPGGLNGYTF
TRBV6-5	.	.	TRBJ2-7	TGTGCCAGCAGCCCCCCCTTCTCCTACGAGCAGTACTTC	CASSPPFSYEQYF
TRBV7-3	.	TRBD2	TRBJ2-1	TGTGCCAGCAGCTTAGGGTACGGGGCGGGAGAATCCTACAATGAGCAGTTCTTC	CASSLGYGAGESYNEQFF
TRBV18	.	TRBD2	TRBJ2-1	TGTGCCAGCTCTCCCGTGGCGGGAGGGAGCGGTAGTGAGCAGTTCTTC	CASSPVAGGSGSEQFF
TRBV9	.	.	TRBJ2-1	TGTGCCAGCGGGTCGGCGGGTTCCTACAATGAGCAGTTCTTC	CASGSAGSYNEQFF
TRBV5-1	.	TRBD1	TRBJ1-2	TGCGCCAGCAGCTTGGAGGGGACAGGCTATGGCTACACCTTC	CASSLEGTGYGYTF
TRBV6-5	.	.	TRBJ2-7	TGTGCCAGCAGTCCCAGGGCCGAATACGAGCAGTACTTC	CASSPRAEYEQYF
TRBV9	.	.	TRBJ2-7	TGTGCCAGCAGCGTAGGTCCCGACGGGCGGTACTACGAGCAGTACTTC	CASSVGPDGRYYEQYF
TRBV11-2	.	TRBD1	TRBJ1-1	TGTGCCAGCAGCTTAGGGGGACAGGGGGACACTGAAGCTTTCTTT	CASSLGGQGDTEAFF
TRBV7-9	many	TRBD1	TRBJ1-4	TGTGCCAGCAGCTCGGGAGGGACAGGGGAAAAACTGTTTTTT	CASSSGGTGEKLFF
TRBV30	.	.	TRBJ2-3	TGTGCCTGGAAGGGGGGCACTAGCACAGATACGCAGTATTTT	CAWKGGTSTDTQYF
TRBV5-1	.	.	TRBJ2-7	TGCGCCAGCGCCGGGCAGGGCTACGAGCAGTACTTC	CASAGQGYEQYF
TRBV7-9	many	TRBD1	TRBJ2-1	TGTGCCAGCAGCCCCCGGACAGGGTGGGGCAATGAGCAGTTCTTC	CASSPRTGWGNEQFF
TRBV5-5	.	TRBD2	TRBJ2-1	TGTGCCAGCAGCTCGGAAGCGGGGACCTACAATGAGCAGTTCTTC	CASSSEAGTYNEQFF
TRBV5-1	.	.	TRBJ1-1	TGCGCCAGCAGCCGATCGGGGCTTGAAGCTTTCTTT	CASSRSGLEAFF
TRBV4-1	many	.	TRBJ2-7	TGCGCCAGCAGCCAAGAGGCAGGGCCCTACGAGCAGTACTTC	CASSQEAGPYEQYF
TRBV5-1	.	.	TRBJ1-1	TGCGCCAGCAGCTTGGTGCTTACGGGAGGCAACACTGAAGCTTTCTTT	CASSLVLTGGNTEAFF
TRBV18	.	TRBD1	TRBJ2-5	TGTGCCAGCTCACCCCAAGACAGGGGCGGAGAGACCCAGTACTTC	CASSPQDRGGETQYF
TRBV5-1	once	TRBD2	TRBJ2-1	TGCGCCAGCAGCTTGGTAGGCGGGAGGAGTGTAGGTGAGCAGTTCTTC	CASSLVGGRSVGEQFF
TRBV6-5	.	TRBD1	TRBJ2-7	TGTGCCAGCAGTTACCGGGACAGGGCCTCCTACGAGCAGTACTTC	CASSYRDRASYEQYF
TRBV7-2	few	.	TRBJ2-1	TGTGCCAGCAGCTACACGACAGGGAGGAATGAGCAGTTCTTC	CASSYTTGRNEQFF
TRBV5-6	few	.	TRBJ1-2	TGTGCCAGCAGCTTGGGTGGGCCATATGGCTACACCTTC	CASSLGGPYGYTF
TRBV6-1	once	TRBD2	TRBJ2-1	TGTGCCAGCACCCGAGCGGGGGGGGCCAATGAGCAGTTCTTC	CASTRAGGANEQFF
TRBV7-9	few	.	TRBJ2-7	TGTGCCAGCAGCTTAGTTCCCGGCTACGAGCAGTACTTC	CASSLVPGYEQYF
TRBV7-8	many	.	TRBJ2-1	TGTGCCAGCAGCAAGGGACCCCCACGTGAGCAGTTCTTC	CASSKGPPREQFF
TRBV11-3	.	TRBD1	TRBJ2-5	TGTGCCAGCAGCCCCACGACAGGGGCCGCAGGGACCCAGTACTTC	CASSPTTGAAGTQYF
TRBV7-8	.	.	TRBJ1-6	TGTGCCAGCAGCTTATTGGAGCAGAATTCACCCCTCCACTTT	CASSLLEQNSPLHF
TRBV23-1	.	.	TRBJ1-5	TGCGCCAGCACATACAGCAGCAATCAGCCCCAGCATTTT	CASTYSSNQPQHF
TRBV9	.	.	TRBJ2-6	TGTGCCAGCAGGCCCTCTGGGGCCAACGTCCTGACTTTC	CASRPSGANVLTF
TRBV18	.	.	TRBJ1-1	TGTGCCAGCTCGGACAGACTCCTTATGAACACTGAAGCTTTCTTT	CASSDRLLMNTEAFF